This T cell receptor beta chain was recovered during a study of OX40 agonist ivuxolimab in advanced cancers. Study as a whole: Patients were treated with intravenous ivuxolimab, dosed at 0.01 to 10 mg/kg and infused every 2 weeks. Having had anti-PD-1, anti-PD-L1 or anti-CTLA-4 therapy before was allowed, and roughly 40% had some. Study conclusions and caveats: Partial responders treated at 0.1-3.0 mg/kg exhibited clonal expansion among the lowest measured.

Concerning this clone itself: Its specificity is unknown.

Assay used: immunoSEQ multiplex PCR; TCRdb lists only in-frame clones, some missing. This sample carries roughly 25,000 clones, about 76% of them seen once, and the ten largest clones take around 15%. The investigators sampled blood at baseline, at cycle 4 day 1, and at cycle 7 day 1. The sequencing here drew on CD4+ or CD8+ T cells sorted from blood, taken in a trial of the OX40 agonist ivuxolimab. The clonotype originates from an adult with an advanced solid tumor such as melanoma, head and neck, liver or kidney cancer.

The CDR3 nucleotides are TGCAGCGTTGAAGCGGAGGACAGGAACCCCGACTATGGCTACACCTTC. Protein: CSVEAEDRNPDYGYTF. The chain couples TRBV29-1 to TRBJ1-2; 7 nucleotides line up with TRBD1. The ends lost 1 base at V and 3 bases at J; junction bases unmatched: 11. Germline V lookup: CDR1 SQVTM, CDR2 ANQGSEA. The length of the CDR3 is 16 residues. The full variable domain, completed using reference TRBV29-1 and TRBJ1-2, is SAVISQKPSRDICQRGTSLTIQCQVDSQVTMMFWYRQQPGQSLTLIATANQGSEATYESGFVIDKFPISRPNLTFSTLTVSNMSPEDSSIYLCSVEAEDRNPDYGYTFGSGTRLTVV.